These 32 T cell receptor beta chains came from one sample sequenced in a study of CD8 T cells in Susac syndrome. The RNA input was about 0.45 to 1 ug, and it was reverse transcribed with random hexamers. MiXCR, run by TCRdb on the immunoSEQ multiplex PCR reads, gives a single entry per CDR3 protein. The data contain tens of thousands of distinct CDR3 sequences, roughly 94% of them singletons. Sequencing was performed on CD4+ T cells from PBMCs. These receptors were collected from a human donor with Susac syndrome.

This clonotype was observed a single time. This rearrangement joins TRBV30 to TRBJ1-1; D is ambiguous. The V and J ends lost 2 bases and 4 bases respectively, with 8 bases between them. Germline CDR1 reads GTSNPN; CDR2 reads SVGIG (reference sequence). There are 12 residues in the CDR3. CDR3 amino acids: CAWSPFSTEAFF. CDR3 sequence (DNA): TGTGCCTGGAGTCCCTTTTCCACTGAAGCTTTCTTT. Combining the CDR3 with reference TRBV30 and TRBJ1-1 gives the whole variable domain SQTIHQWPATLVQPVGSPLSLECTVEGTSNPNLYWYRQAAGRGLQLLFYSVGIGQISSEVPQNLSASRPQDRQFILSSKKLLLSDSGFYLCAWSPFSTEAFFGQGTRLTVV.

The rearrangement uses TRBV30 and TRBJ2-7; tentatively, D is TRBD1 or TRBD2 (6 bases each). Trimming took off 0 bases at V and 3 bases at J, with 12 bases between the two ends. CDR1 GTSNPN and CDR2 SVGIG come from the germline V gene (reference sequence). The CDR3 consists of 14 residues. Here the CDR3 reads CAWSVGGGNYEQYF. In DNA form, the CDR3 reads TGTGCCTGGAGTGTCGGAGGGGGTAACTACGAGCAGTACTTC.

The chain uses TRBV7-3 and TRBJ2-1, with 11 bases fitting TRBD2. This CDR3 is built from 20 residues. Germline loops: CDR1 SGHTA, CDR2 FQGTGA. Trimming removed 1 base from V and 0 bases from J; junction bases left unmatched: 11. The CDR3 nucleotides are TGTGCCAGCAGCTTAAACCCCCCGACTAGCGGGGTCAGCTCCTACAATGAGCAGTTCTTC. The encoded protein is CASSLNPPTSGVSSYNEQFF.

The V gene is TRBV30, the J gene TRBJ1-5; D not certain. This CDR3 region has 13 residues. Trimming left V 0 bases short and J 5 bases short, with 8 bases between. CDR1 and CDR2 from the germline V gene are GTSNPN and SVGIG (reference sequence). CDR3 residues: CAWSVEEYQPQHF. The CDR3 DNA sequence: TGTGCCTGGAGTGTCGAGGAGTATCAGCCCCAGCATTTT.

The rearrangement uses TRBV19 and TRBJ2-1; 11 bases line up with TRBD2. Germline V gene sequence: CDR1 LNHDA, CDR2 SQIVND (reference sequence). The J segment lost 6 bases and the V segment lost 4 bases, leaving 8 bases of the junction unmatched. This CDR3 is built from 16 residues. In DNA form, the CDR3 reads TGTGCCAGTAGTACCCCTCTTCTAGCGGGGGGCAATGAGCAGTTCTTC. This gives the protein CASSTPLLAGGNEQFF.

The V gene is TRBV16, the J gene TRBJ1-5; D is undetermined. The CDR3 totals 15 residues. Per the germline V gene, CDR1 is KGHSY and CDR2 is FQNENV. Trimming took off 1 base at V and 1 base at J, with 8 bases between the two ends. In nucleotides, the CDR3 is TGTGCCAGCAGCCAATGGAGTTTGAGCAATCAGCCCCAGCATTTT. This codes for CASSQWSLSNQPQHF.

The CDR3 is CASSLEGGQGNSPLHF. The DNA for the CDR3 is TGCGCCAGCAGCTTGGAGGGTGGACAGGGAAATTCACCCCTCCACTTT. The chain has TRBV5-1 and TRBJ1-6, with 8 bases identical to TRBD1. In germline, CDR1 is SGHRS, CDR2 YFSETQ. Germline trimming cut 0 bases from V and 7 bases from J; bases unmatched to any gene: 6. There are 16 residues in the CDR3.

The chain carries TRBV20-1 and TRBJ2-7, with D possibly TRBD1 on 6 matching bases. The V end lost 0 bases, the J end lost 7 bases, and 16 bases lay between the germline ends. CDR3 length equals 14 residues. Germline V gene data show CDR1 as DFQATT and CDR2 as SNEGSKA (reference sequence). CDR3 sequence: CSARDWAGVGEQYF. In DNA, the CDR3 is TGCAGTGCTAGAGATTGGGCAGGGGTCGGGGAGCAGTACTTC.

The chain joins TRBV4-1 to TRBJ2-7; D not certain. V lost 0 bases, J lost 6 bases, and 9 bases lay in between. CDR1 MGHRA and CDR2 YSYEKL come from the germline V gene. CDR3 length: 13 amino acids. For the CDR3, the DNA is TGCGCCAGCAGCCAAGATCCCTTGGGCGAGCAGTACTTC. It translates to CASSQDPLGEQYF.

The chain is built from TRBV28 and TRBJ2-3; D ambiguous. Germline-derived CDR1 and CDR2 are MDHEN and SYDVKM. V was shortened by 6 bases and J by 3 bases, with 13 bases between the two germline ends. This CDR3 contains 14 residues. The CDR3 protein is CASSSPVGTDTQYF. CDR3 DNA: TGTGCCAGCAGCTCCCCGGTGGGGACAGATACGCAGTATTTT. The whole variable domain, remainder taken from reference TRBV28 and TRBJ2-3, is DVKVTQSSRYLVKRTGEKVFLECVQDMDHENMFWYRQDPGLGLRLIYFSYDVKMKEKGDIPEGYSVSREKKERFSLILESASTNQTSMYLCASSSPVGTDTQYFGPGTRLTVL.

The chain carries TRBV9 and TRBJ2-2, with unresolved D. There are 14 residues in the CDR3. Per germline, CDR1 SGDLS and CDR2 YYNGEE. V was pared by 0 bases and J by 9 bases, with 12 bases between. This CDR3 reads CASSVEAARRELFF. The CDR3 DNA reads as TGTGCCAGCAGCGTAGAGGCAGCCCGCAGGGAGCTGTTTTTT.

J is TRBJ1-5 and V is TRBV20-1, with a possible D match to TRBD1 (5 bases). The CDR3 sequence is 12 residues long. The germline V gene has CDR1 DFQATT and CDR2 SNEGSKA (reference sequence). V gave up 3 bases and J gave up 5 bases, with 8 bases separating them. The CDR3 is CSASPGDQPQHF. CDR3 DNA sequence: TGCAGTGCTAGCCCGGGGGATCAGCCCCAGCATTTT.

The table lists this clonotype with a count of one. The chain employs TRBV30 and TRBJ2-2; TRBD2 aligns across 7 bases. This CDR3 contains 15 residues. V gave up 0 bases and J gave up 6 bases; unmatched junction bases: 7. Germline loops: CDR1 GTSNPN, CDR2 SVGIG (reference sequence). CDR3 sequence reads: CAWSVLKAGAGELFF. For the CDR3, the DNA is TGTGCCTGGAGTGTACTTAAGGCGGGGGCCGGGGAGCTGTTTTTT.

This sequence joins TRBV7-9 and TRBJ2-3, with D unresolved. Germline CDR1 reads SEHNR; CDR2 reads FQNEAQ (reference sequence). Trimming shortened V by 4 bases and J by 4 bases, and 6 bases separated the two germline ends. The CDR3 runs to 12 residues. DNA of the CDR3: TGTGCCAGCAGCTACACCCCAGATACGCAGTATTTT. Protein product: CASSYTPDTQYF.

The chain carries TRBV14 and TRBJ2-3, with 10 bases identical to TRBD1. V lost 5 bases and J lost 5; bases outside the gene matches: 4. Germline lookup yields CDR1 SGHDN and CDR2 FVKESK. The CDR3 loop spans 14 amino acids. CDR3 nucleotide sequence: TGTGCCAGCAGCTGGGACAGGGGAAGAGATACGCAGTATTTT. It specifies CASSWDRGRDTQYF.

V gene TRBV7-2 combines with J gene TRBJ2-5, with D hard to call. V gave up 1 base and J gave up 1 base, with 7 bases separating them. Germline CDR1 and CDR2: SGHTA and FQGNSA. The CDR3 runs to 14 residues. This CDR3 reads CASSLDRPQETQYF. CDR3 nucleotide sequence: TGTGCCAGCAGCTTAGATAGGCCCCAAGAGACCCAGTACTTC.

This chain connects TRBV2 to TRBJ2-3; 10 bases fit TRBD2. The J segment lost 4 bases and the V segment lost 8 bases, leaving 3 bases of the junction unmatched. The CDR3 extends over 13 amino acids. The germline gives CDR1 SNHLY, CDR2 FYNNEI. CDR3 bases: TGTGCCAGCCGGCTAGCGGGGGCAGATACGCAGTATTTT. It yields the protein CASRLAGADTQYF. Drawing the rest from reference TRBV2 and TRBJ2-3, the complete variable domain is EPEVTQTPSHQVTQMGQEVILRCVPISNHLYFYWYRQILGQKVEFLVSFYNNEISEKSEIFDDQFSVERPDGSNFTLKIRSTKLEDSAMYFCASRLAGADTQYFGPGTRLTVL.

J is TRBJ1-1 and V is TRBV28; D gene ambiguous. CDR1 MDHEN and CDR2 SYDVKM come from the germline V gene. The ends were cut back, 3 bases at V and 12 bases at J, with 14 bases in the middle. The CDR3 extends over 12 amino acids. The DNA of the CDR3 is TGTGCCAGCAGTTTCGGGCCGGTCAAGACTTTCTTT. This encodes CASSFGPVKTFF.

This chain joins TRBV20-1 and TRBJ2-3; D may be TRBD2 (5 bases). V shed 5 bases and J shed 5 bases, with 17 bases lying between them. The CDR3 is made up of 14 amino acids. CDR1 and CDR2 from the germline V gene are DFQATT and SNEGSKA (reference sequence). CDR3 amino acids: CSAQAPTSLDTQYF. As DNA, the CDR3 is TGCAGTGCTCAAGCCCCAACTAGTTTAGATACGCAGTATTTT.

The genes are TRBV14 and TRBJ1-6; the D is unclear. CDR3 length equals 17 residues. Trimming took 2 bases from V and 0 from J, leaving 11 bases between them. Germline lookup yields CDR1 SGHDN and CDR2 FVKESK. CDR3 residues: CASSQPRSSSYNSPLHF. CDR3 nucleotides: TGTGCCAGCAGCCAACCACGGTCCAGCTCCTATAATTCACCCCTCCACTTT. Combining the CDR3 with reference TRBV14 and TRBJ1-6 gives the whole variable domain EAGVTQFPSHSVIEKGQTVTLRCDPISGHDNLYWYRRVMGKEIKFLLHFVKESKQDESGMPNNRFLAERTGGTYSTLKVQPAELEDSGVYFCASSQPRSSSYNSPLHFGNGTRLTVT.

The chain joins TRBV29-1 to TRBJ2-3; 8 nucleotides match TRBD1. V lost 4 bases and J lost 4; bases outside the gene matches: 1. CDR3 length: 12 amino acids. CDR1 is SQVTM and CDR2 is ANQGSEA in the germline V gene. CDR3 residues: CSVGTGPDTQYF. In nucleotides, the CDR3 is TGCAGCGTTGGGACAGGGCCAGATACGCAGTATTTT.

The rearrangement links TRBV3-1 to TRBJ2-4; 7 bases are a match to TRBD2. The V segment lost 3 bases and the J segment 6 bases; nucleotides outside the gene matches: 8. The germline gives CDR1 LGHDT, CDR2 YNNKEL (reference sequence). The CDR3 consists of 15 residues. CDR3 protein: CASSQGLAASNIQYF. The CDR3 DNA follows: TGTGCCAGCAGCCAGGGGCTAGCGGCTTCAAACATTCAGTACTTC.

The V and J genes are TRBV11-2 and TRBJ2-7; D call uncertain. In germline, CDR1 is SGHAT, CDR2 FQNNGV. V lost 5 bases to trimming and J lost 2 bases, with 4 bases between them. This CDR3 spans 11 amino acids. The CDR3 protein is CASSRAYEQYF. In DNA, the CDR3 is TGTGCCAGCAGCAGGGCCTACGAGCAGTACTTC.

The chain recombines TRBV5-4 with TRBJ2-7; TRBD1 is a possible D gene (6 bases). The length of the CDR3 is 12 residues. Germline-derived CDR1 and CDR2 are SGHNT and YYREEE (reference sequence). Trimming took off 4 bases at V and 5 bases at J, with 10 bases between the two ends. The CDR3 DNA follows: TGTGCCAGCAGCACCCGGGACAACGAGCAGTACTTC. This codes for CASSTRDNEQYF.

This chain joins TRBV9 and TRBJ2-3; the match to TRBD2 covers 9 bases. This CDR3 has 15 amino acids. The trim removed 2 bases at V and 4 bases at J, leaving 5 bases unmatched. Germline V gives CDR1 SGDLS, CDR2 YYNGEE. CDR3 sequence reads: CASSVLAGAADTQYF. The CDR3, as DNA: TGTGCCAGCAGCGTCTTAGCGGGGGCTGCAGATACGCAGTATTTT.

The V call is TRBV12-3 or TRBV12-4, the J call TRBJ2-1; D is unresolved. V lost 2 bases, J lost 9 bases, and 20 bases lay in between. The CDR3 consists of 16 residues. CDR3 nucleotide sequence: TGTGCCAGCAGTTTATCTGCAGCCTCCCTTGGAATTGAGCAGTTCTTC. As protein: CASSLSAASLGIEQFF.

The chain joins TRBV4-2 to TRBJ1-4; weak D call: TRBD1 (6 bases). CDR1 is LGHNA and CDR2 is YNFKEQ in the germline V gene. There are 14 residues in the CDR3. V dropped 0 bases and J dropped 8 bases, with 10 bases sitting between them. The CDR3 nucleotides are TGTGCCAGCAGCCAAGACGGGGGGCCAGAAAAACTGTTTTTT. Amino acids: CASSQDGGPEKLFF.

J is TRBJ1-4 and V is TRBV6-1; D not certain. Trimming left V 4 bases short and J 3 bases short, with 3 bases between. Germline V gene data show CDR1 as MNHNS and CDR2 as SASEGT. The CDR3 extends over 12 amino acids. The CDR3 coding sequence is TGTGCCAGCAGTGCGGCTAATGAAAAACTGTTTTTT. Protein sequence: CASSAANEKLFF.

The chain recombines TRBV25-1 with TRBJ2-1, with 9 bases identical to TRBD2. The CDR3 sequence is 17 residues long. After removal of 7 bases from V and 1 base from J, the junction contained 11 bases not matched to a gene. Germline V lookup: CDR1 MGHDK, CDR2 SYGVNS. The CDR3: CASTSTSGLRSYNEQFF. The CDR3 nucleotides read TGTGCCAGCACCTCGACTAGCGGCCTTCGATCCTACAATGAGCAGTTCTTC.

V and J are TRBV19 and TRBJ1-5; TRBD1 matches at 8 bases. This CDR3 has 16 amino acids. The trim removed 6 bases at V and 5 bases at J, leaving 12 bases unmatched. Germline lookup yields CDR1 LNHDA and CDR2 SQIVND (reference sequence). CDR3 region: CASRPKGQGWDQPQHF. CDR3 in DNA: TGTGCCAGTAGGCCGAAAGGACAGGGTTGGGATCAGCCCCAGCATTTT.

The CDR3 reads CASSIPLRDRVVVGNQPQHF. The CDR3 DNA sequence: TGTGCCAGTAGTATTCCTCTACGGGACAGGGTAGTCGTTGGCAATCAGCCCCAGCATTTT. The V and J genes are TRBV19 and TRBJ1-5; 9 bases map to TRBD1. Trimming at V came to 3 bases and at J to 2 bases, leaving 17 bases not matched to a gene. CDR1 and CDR2 (germline): LNHDA, SQIVND (reference sequence). This CDR3 is 20 amino acids long.

The chain has TRBV4-1 and TRBJ2-1; 7 bases agree with TRBD2. From germline, CDR1 is MGHRA and CDR2 YSYEKL. The CDR3 spans 16 residues. Losses at the gene ends were 0 bases for V and 1 base for J; bases not matched to a gene: 3. CDR3 region: CASSQEWGGSYNEQFF. The CDR3 DNA reads TGCGCCAGCAGCCAAGAATGGGGGGGATCCTACAATGAGCAGTTCTTC.